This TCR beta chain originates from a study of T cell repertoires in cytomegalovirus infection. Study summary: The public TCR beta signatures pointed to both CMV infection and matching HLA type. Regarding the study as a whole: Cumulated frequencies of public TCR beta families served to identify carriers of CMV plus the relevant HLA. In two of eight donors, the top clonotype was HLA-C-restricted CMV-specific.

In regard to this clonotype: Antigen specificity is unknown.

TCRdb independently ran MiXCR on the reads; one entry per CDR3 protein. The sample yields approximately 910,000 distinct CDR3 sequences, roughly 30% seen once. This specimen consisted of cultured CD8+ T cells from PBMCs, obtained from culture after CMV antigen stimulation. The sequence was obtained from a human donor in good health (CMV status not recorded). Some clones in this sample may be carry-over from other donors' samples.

CDR3 sequence (DNA): TGTGCCAGTATACAGGGAAGCTCTGGGGCCAACGTCCTGACTTTC. Its translation is CASIQGSSGANVLTF. The chain joins TRBV28 to TRBJ2-6, with D perhaps TRBD1 (6 bases). From germline, CDR1 is MDHEN and CDR2 SYDVKM. Trimming took off 9 bases at V and 0 bases at J, with 12 bases between the two ends. The length of the CDR3 is 15 residues. The full variable domain, rest sourced from reference TRBV28 and TRBJ2-6, is DVKVTQSSRYLVKRTGEKVFLECVQDMDHENMFWYRQDPGLGLRLIYFSYDVKMKEKGDIPEGYSVSREKKERFSLILESASTNQTSMYLCASIQGSSGANVLTFGAGSRLTVL.